The clone carrying this TCR beta chain was detected once. Germline trimming cut 2 bases from V and 3 bases from J; bases unmatched to any gene: 7. The CDR3 has 15 residues. CDR1 and CDR2 from the germline V gene are SGHRS and YFSETQ. This sample was taken from a study of blood T cell repertoires in COVID-19. Study at large: COVID-19 samples from acute and convalescent phases originated in the United States, Italy and Spain.

Per the authors' pipeline: Nucleated cell counts were estimated from reference gene primer amplification. Profiling relied on immunoSEQ multiplex PCR, and the TCRdb table lists in-frame clones only, not all of them. V, J and clone size derive from that table, while D and trimming were established from the DNA sequence. This sample has roughly 66,000 clones, with about 86% found just once. The sequence derives from a woman aged 60-75 years with acute or convalescent COVID-19. The chain joins TRBV5-1 to TRBJ1-1, with 7 bases lining up with TRBD1. Source material: peripheral blood. The CDR3 reads CASSFRQGWDTEAFF. The CDR3 DNA reads TGCGCCAGCAGCTTCAGACAGGGTTGGGACACTGAAGCTTTCTTT.